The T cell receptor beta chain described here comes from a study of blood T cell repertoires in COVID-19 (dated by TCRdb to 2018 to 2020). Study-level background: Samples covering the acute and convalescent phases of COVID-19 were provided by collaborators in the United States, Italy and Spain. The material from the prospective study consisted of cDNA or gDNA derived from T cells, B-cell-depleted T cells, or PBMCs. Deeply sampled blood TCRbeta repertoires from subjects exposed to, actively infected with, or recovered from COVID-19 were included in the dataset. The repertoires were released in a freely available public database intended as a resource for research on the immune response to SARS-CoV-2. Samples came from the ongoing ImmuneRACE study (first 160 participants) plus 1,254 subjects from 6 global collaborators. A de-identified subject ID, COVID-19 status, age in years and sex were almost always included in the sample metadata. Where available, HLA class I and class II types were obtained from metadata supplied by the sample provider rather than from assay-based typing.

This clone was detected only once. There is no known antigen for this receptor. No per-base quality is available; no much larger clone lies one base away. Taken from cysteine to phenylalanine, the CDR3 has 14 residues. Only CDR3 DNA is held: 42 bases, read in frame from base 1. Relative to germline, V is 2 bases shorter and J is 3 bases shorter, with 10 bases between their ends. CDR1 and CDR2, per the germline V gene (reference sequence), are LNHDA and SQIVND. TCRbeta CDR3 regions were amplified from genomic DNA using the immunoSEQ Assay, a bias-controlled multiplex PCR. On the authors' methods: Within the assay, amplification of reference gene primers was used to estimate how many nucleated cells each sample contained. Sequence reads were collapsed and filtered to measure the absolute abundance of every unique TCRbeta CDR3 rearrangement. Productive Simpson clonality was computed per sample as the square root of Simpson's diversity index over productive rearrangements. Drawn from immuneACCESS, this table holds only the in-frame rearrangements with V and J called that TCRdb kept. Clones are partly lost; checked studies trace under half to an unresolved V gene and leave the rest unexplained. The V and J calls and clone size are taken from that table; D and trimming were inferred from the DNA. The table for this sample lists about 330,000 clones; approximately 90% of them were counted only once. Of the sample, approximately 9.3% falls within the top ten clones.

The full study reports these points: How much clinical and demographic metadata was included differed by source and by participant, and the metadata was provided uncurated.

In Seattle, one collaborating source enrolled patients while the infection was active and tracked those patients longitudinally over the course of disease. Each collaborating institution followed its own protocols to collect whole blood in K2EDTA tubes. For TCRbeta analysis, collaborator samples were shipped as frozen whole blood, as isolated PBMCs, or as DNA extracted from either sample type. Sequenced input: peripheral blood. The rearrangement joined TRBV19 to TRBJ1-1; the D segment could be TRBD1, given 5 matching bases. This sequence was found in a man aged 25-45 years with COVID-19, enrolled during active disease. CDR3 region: CASSIQGMDTEAFF. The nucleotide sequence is TGTGCCAGTAGTATACAGGGAATGGACACTGAAGCTTTCTTT.